This TCR beta chain originates from a study of CD8+ T cells in alopecia areata. In each case, RNA was isolated and then reverse transcribed into cDNA as the sequencing template. Profiling relied on immunoSEQ multiplex PCR, and the TCRdb table lists in-frame clones only, not all of them. The data hold about 140,000 clones, with less than 65% observed a single time. Only a few counts were recorded for this clone. Relative to the germline gene, one junction end is altered; a read error may explain this. Germline loops: CDR1 SNHLY, CDR2 FYNNEI. The CDR3 length is 14 residues. What was sequenced was CD8+ T cells sorted from blood. The source is a human donor in good health. V usage is TRBV2 and J usage is TRBJ2-1, with 11 positions matching TRBD1. The CDR3 DNA is TGCGCCAGCAGTGAGACCGGGACAGGGGGTGAGCAGTTCTTC. Its translation: CASSETGTGGEQFF.